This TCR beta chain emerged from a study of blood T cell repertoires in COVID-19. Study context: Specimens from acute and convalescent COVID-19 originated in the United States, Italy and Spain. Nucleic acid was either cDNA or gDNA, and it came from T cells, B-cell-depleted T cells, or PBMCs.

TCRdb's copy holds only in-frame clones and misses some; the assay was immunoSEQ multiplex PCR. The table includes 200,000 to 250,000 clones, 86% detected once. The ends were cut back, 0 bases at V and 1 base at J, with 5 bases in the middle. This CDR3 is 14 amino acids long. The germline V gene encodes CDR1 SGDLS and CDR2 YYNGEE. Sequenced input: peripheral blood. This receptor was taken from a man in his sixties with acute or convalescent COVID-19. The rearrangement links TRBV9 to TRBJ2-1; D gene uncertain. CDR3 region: CASSVADSYNEQFF. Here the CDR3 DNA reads TGTGCCAGCAGCGTAGCAGATTCCTACAATGAGCAGTTCTTC.